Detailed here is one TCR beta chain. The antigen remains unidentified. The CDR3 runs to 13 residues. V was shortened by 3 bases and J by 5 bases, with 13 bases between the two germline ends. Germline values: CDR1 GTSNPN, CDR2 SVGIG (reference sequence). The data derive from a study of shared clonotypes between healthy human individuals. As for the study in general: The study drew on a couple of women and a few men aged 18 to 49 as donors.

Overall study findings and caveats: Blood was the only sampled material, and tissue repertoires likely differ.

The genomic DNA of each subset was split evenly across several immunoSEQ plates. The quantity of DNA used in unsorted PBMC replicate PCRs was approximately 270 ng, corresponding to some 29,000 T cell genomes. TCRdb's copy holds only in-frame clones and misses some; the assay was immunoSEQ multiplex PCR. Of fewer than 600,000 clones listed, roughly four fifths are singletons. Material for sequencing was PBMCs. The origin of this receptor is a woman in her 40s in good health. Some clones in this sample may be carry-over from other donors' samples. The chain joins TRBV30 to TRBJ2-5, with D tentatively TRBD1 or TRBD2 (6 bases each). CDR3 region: CAWRRRGVETQYF. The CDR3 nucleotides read TGTGCCTGGAGGAGGAGGGGGGTGGAGACCCAGTACTTC.